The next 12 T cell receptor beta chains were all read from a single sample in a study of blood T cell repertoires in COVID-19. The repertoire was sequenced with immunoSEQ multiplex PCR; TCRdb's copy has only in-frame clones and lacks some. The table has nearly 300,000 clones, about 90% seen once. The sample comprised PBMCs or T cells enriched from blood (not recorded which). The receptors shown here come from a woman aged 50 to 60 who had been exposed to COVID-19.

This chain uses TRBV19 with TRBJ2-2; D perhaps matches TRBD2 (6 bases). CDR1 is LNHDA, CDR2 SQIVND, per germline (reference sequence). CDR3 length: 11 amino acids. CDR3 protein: CLSRGSGELFF. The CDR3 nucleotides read TGTCTGTCTCGGGGGTCCGGGGAGCTGTTTTTT.

Written as DNA, the CDR3 is TGTGCCAGCAGATTAACAGGTATGAACACTGAAGCTTTCTTT. It translates to CASRLTGMNTEAFF. The chain uses TRBV28 and TRBJ1-1, with a tentative D call TRBD1 (5 bases). Germline V gene data show CDR1 as MDHEN and CDR2 as SYDVKM. CDR3 length: 14 amino acids. V lost 6 bases and J 0 bases, leaving 11 bases between the germline ends.

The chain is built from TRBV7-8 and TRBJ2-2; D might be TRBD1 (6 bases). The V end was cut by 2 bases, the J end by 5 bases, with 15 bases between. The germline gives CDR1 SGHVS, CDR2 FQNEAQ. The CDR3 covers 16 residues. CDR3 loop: CASSLSRAGETGELFF. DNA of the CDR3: TGTGCCAGCAGCTTAAGTAGGGCAGGGGAAACCGGGGAGCTGTTTTTT.

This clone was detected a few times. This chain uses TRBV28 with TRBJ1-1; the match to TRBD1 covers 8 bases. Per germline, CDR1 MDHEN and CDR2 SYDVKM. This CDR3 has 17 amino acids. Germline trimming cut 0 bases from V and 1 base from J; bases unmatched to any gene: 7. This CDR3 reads CASSLWETGTGNTEAFF. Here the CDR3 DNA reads TGTGCCAGCAGTTTATGGGAGACCGGGACAGGGAACACTGAAGCTTTCTTT. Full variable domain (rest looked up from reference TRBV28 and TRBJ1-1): DVKVTQSSRYLVKRTGEKVFLECVQDMDHENMFWYRQDPGLGLRLIYFSYDVKMKEKGDIPEGYSVSREKKERFSLILESASTNQTSMYLCASSLWETGTGNTEAFFGQGTRLTVV.

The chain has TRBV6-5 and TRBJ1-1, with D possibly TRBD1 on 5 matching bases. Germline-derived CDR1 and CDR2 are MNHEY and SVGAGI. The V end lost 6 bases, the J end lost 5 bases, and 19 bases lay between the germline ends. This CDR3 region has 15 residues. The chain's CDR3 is CASSPGGAPGTEAFF. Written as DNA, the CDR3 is TGTGCCAGCAGCCCGGGCGGGGCCCCTGGGACTGAAGCTTTCTTT.

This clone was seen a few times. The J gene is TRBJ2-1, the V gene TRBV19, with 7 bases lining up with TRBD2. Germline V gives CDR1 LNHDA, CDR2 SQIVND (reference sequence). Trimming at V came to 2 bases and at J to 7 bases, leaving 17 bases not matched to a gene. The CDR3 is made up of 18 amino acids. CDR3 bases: TGTGCCAGTAGTATACCTCGCGGGGGATTCAGTGCGGTGAATGAGCAGTTCTTC. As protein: CASSIPRGGFSAVNEQFF.

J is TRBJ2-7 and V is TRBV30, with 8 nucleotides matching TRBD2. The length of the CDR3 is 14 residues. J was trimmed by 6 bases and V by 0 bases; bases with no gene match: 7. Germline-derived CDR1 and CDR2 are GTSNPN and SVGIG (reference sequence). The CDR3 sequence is CAWSVVAGSGEQYF. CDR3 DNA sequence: TGTGCCTGGAGTGTAGTAGCGGGATCGGGCGAGCAGTACTTC.

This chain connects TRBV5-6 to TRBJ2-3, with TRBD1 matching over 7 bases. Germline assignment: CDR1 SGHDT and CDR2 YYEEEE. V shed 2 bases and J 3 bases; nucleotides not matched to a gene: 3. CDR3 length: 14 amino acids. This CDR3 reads CASSFWDRTDTQYF. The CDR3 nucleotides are TGTGCCAGCAGCTTCTGGGACAGAACAGATACGCAGTATTTT.

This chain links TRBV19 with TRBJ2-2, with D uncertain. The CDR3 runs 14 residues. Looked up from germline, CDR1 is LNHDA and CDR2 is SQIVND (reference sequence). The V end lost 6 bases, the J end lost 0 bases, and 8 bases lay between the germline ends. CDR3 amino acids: CASRNKPNTGELFF. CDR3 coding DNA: TGTGCCAGTAGAAACAAACCGAACACCGGGGAGCTGTTTTTT.

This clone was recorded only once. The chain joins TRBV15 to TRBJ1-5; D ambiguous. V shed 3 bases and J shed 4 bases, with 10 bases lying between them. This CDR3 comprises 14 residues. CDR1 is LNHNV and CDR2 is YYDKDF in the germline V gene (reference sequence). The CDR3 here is CATSSQHQNQPQHF. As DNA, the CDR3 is TGTGCCACCAGCAGTCAACACCAGAATCAGCCCCAGCATTTT. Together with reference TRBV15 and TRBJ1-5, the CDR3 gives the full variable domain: DAMVIQNPRYQVTQFGKPVTLSCSQTLNHNVMYWYQQKSSQAPKLLFHYYDKDFNNEADTPDNFQSRRPNTSFCFLDIRSPGLGDTAMYLCATSSQHQNQPQHFGDGTRLSIL.

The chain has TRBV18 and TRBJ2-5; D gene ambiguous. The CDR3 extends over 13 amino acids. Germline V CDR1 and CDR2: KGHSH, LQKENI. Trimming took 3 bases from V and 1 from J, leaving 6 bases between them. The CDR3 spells CASSPAFQETQYF. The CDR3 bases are TGTGCCAGCTCACCGGCATTCCAAGAGACCCAGTACTTC.

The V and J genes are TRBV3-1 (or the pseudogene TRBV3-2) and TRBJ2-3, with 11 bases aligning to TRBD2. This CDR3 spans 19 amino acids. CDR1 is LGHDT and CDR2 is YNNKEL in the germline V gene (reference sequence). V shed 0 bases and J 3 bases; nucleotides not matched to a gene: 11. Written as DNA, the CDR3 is TGTGCCAGCAGCCAAGATCCCTTCGTAGCGGGGGGGCGGACAGATACGCAGTATTTT. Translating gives CASSQDPFVAGGRTDTQYF.